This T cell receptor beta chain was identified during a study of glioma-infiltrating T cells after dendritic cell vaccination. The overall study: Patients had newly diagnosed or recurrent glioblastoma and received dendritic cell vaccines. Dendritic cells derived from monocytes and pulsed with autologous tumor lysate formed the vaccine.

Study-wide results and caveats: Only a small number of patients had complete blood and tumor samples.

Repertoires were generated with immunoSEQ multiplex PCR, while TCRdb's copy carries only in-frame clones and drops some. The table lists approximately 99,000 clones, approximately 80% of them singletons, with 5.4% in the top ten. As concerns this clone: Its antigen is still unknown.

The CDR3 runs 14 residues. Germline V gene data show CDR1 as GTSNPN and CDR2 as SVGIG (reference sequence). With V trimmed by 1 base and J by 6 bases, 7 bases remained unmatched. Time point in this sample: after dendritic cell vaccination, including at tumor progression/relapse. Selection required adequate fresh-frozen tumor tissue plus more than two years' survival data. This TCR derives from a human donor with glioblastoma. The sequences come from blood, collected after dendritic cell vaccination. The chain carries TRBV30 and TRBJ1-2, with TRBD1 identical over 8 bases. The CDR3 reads CAWSAGQGTNGYTF. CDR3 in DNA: TGTGCCTGGAGTGCCGGACAGGGTACGAATGGCTACACCTTC.